This T cell receptor (beta chain) was sequenced for a study of T cell changes during pregnancy in multiple sclerosis. Trimming removed 3 bases from V and 4 bases from J; junction bases left unmatched: 7. This CDR3 spans 16 amino acids. The germline V gene has CDR1 SGHVS and CDR2 FNYEAQ. TCRdb's table, derived via immunoSEQ multiplex PCR, lists solely in-frame clones and lacks some. The table has tens of thousands of clones, around 90% seen once. The gene calls are TRBV7-6 and TRBJ1-1, with 11 nucleotides matching TRBD1. This clonotype originated in a female donor with multiple sclerosis, enrolled in a pregnancy study. Sequences were derived from peripheral blood, sampled in the first trimester of pregnancy. Here the CDR3 DNA reads TGTGCCAGCAGCTTGGGACAGGGGGGAGCAGGCACTGAAGCTTTCTTT. Translating it yields CASSLGQGGAGTEAFF.